This T cell receptor beta chain was sequenced during a study of control samples from healthy donors and cancer patients. V lost 7 bases, J lost 4 bases, and 8 bases lay in between. Germline loops: CDR1 SGHTA, CDR2 FQGNSA. The length of the CDR3 is 12 residues. Clones were read by immunoSEQ multiplex PCR, and TCRdb kept only the in-frame ones, dropping some. The sample lists 200,000 or so clones; about 89% were seen once. Sequenced: blood. This sequence originates from a man aged 25 to 40 in good health. The chain recombines TRBV7-2 with TRBJ2-1; the D gene is possibly TRBD2 (5 bases). The CDR3 nucleotides read TGTGCCAGCAAGGAGGCTTACAATGAGCAGTTCTTC. Translated, it gives CASKEAYNEQFF.